This T cell receptor (beta chain) stems from a study of T cell changes during pregnancy in multiple sclerosis. In this sample, this clone turned up once. TCRdb's table, derived via immunoSEQ multiplex PCR, lists solely in-frame clones and lacks some. Of 85,000 to 90,000 clones listed, approximately 95% are singletons. V lost 3 bases and J lost 0; bases outside the gene matches: 7. Germline loops: CDR1 SGHAT, CDR2 FQNNGV. This CDR3 has 16 residues. The rearrangement uses TRBV11-2 and TRBJ1-1; 7 bases are shared with TRBD1. The sequenced sample was peripheral blood, obtained after pregnancy. This receptor was obtained from a female donor in good health, enrolled as a control in a pregnancy study. The CDR3: CASSFSTGRMNTEAFF. CDR3 nucleotide sequence: TGTGCCAGCAGCTTCTCGACAGGGAGAATGAACACTGAAGCTTTCTTT.